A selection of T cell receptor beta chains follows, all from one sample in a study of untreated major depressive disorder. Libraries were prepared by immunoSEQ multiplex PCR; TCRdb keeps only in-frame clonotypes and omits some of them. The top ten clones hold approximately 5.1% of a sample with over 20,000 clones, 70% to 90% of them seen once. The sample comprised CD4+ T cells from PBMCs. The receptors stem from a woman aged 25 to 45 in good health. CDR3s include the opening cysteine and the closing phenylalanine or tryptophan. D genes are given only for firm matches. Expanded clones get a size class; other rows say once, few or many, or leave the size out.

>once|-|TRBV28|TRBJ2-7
TGTGCCAGCAGTCTACAGGGGAGGAACGAGCAGTACTTC
CASSLQGRNEQYF
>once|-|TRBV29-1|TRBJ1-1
TGCAGCGTTACACCGCTGGAGAACACTGAAGCTTTCTTT
CSVTPLENTEAFF
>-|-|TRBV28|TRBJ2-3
TGTGCCAGCATGGAGTGGGCCGGTCATGGTACGCAGTATTTT
CASMEWAGHGTQYF
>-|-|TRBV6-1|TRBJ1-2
TGTGCCAGCAGTGCCCAACAAGGGGTGGACTATGGCTACACCTTC
CASSAQQGVDYGYTF
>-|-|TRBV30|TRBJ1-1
TGTGCCTGGAGTGTCTCTCGGACTGAAGCTTTCTTT
CAWSVSRTEAFF
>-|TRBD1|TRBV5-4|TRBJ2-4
TGTGCCAGCAGCTCGGGGGACAGGGGGAGGGGCATTCAGTACTTC
CASSSGDRGRGIQYF
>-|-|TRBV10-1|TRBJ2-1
TGCGCCAGCAGTCAAGCTCAGGGGGAGGATGAGCAGTTCTTC
CASSQAQGEDEQFF
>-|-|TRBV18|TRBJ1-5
TGTGCCAGCTCGCCCCAAGGAGGGAACAATCAGCCCCAGCATTTT
CASSPQGGNNQPQHF
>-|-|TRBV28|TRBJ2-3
TGTGCCAGCAGTTGGGGGACGGTCCGCACAGATACGCAGTATTTT
CASSWGTVRTDTQYF
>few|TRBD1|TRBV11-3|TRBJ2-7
TGTGCCAGCAGCGTGACAGGGTACGAGCAGTACTTC
CASSVTGYEQYF
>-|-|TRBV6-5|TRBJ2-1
TGTGCCAGCAATCGAGGGGGGGCCGCCTACAATGAGCAGTTCTTC
CASNRGGAAYNEQFF
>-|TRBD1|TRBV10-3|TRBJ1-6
TGTGCCATCAGGGGGGGACAGGGGATGCATTCACCCCTCCACTTT
CAIRGGQGMHSPLHF
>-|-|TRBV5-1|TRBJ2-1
TGCGCCAGCAGCTTGCTGGTCGGGGGCTCAGAGGAGCAGTTCTTC
CASSLLVGGSEEQFF
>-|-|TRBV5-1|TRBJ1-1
TGCGCCAGCAGCTTGGTAGTCATGAACACTGAAGCTTTCTTT
CASSLVVMNTEAFF
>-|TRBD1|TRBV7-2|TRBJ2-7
TGTGCCAGCAGCTCCTGGACAGGGTTCACCGAGCAGTACTTC
CASSSWTGFTEQYF
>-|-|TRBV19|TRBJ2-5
TGTGCCAGTAGTAGGGGACAAGGCGTGCGGGAGACCCAGTACTTC
CASSRGQGVRETQYF
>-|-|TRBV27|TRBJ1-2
TGTGCCAGCAGTTTAGCGGTCCCAGGGCGGTATGGCTACACCTTC
CASSLAVPGRYGYTF
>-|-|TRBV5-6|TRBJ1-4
TGTGCCAGCAGCTTTAGGGAGCTCGGGGGTGAAAAACTGTTTTTT
CASSFRELGGEKLFF
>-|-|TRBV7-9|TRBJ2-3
TGTGCCAGCAGCTCAGGATCCAAGACAGATACGCAGTATTTT
CASSSGSKTDTQYF
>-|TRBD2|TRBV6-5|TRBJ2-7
TGTGCCACCCTCCAGCGGGGGCTCTCCTACGAGCAGTACTTC
CATLQRGLSYEQYF
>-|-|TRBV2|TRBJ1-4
TGTGCCAGCAGGGGCGAGACGGGCGGGGAAAAACTGTTTTTT
CASRGETGGEKLFF
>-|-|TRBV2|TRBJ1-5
TGTGCCAGCTCTGTTACGGGGGCGAATCAGCCCCAGCATTTT
CASSVTGANQPQHF
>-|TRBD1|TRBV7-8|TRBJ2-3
TGTGCCAGCAGCTCTACTCCGGGACAGGGGCCTGGGGATACGCAGTATTTT
CASSSTPGQGPGDTQYF
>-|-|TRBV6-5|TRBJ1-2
TGTGCCAGCAGTTACTCAGCGGGACAAGTCTATGGCTACACCTTC
CASSYSAGQVYGYTF
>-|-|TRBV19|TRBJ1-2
TGTGCCAGTAGTATCAAGGTCAACTATGGCTACACCTTC
CASSIKVNYGYTF
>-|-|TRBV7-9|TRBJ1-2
TGTGCCAGCAGCTTCGGGCAGTTGGGAGGCTACACCTTC
CASSFGQLGGYTF
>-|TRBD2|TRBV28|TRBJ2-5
TGTGCCAGCAGAACTAGCGGGGGGGCCCCCTTAAAGACCCAGTACTTC
CASRTSGGAPLKTQYF
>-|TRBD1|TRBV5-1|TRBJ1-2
TGCGCCAGCAGCCCGGGGACAGGGGCCTATGGCTACACCTTC
CASSPGTGAYGYTF
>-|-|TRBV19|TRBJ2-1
TGTGCCAGTAGTATGCAGGCTAGGGGAAATGAGCAGTTCTTC
CASSMQARGNEQFF
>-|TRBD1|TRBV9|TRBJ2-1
TGTGCCAGCACTAAAAATCTAGGCAGGGGGCGCGATGAGCAGTTCTTC
CASTKNLGRGRDEQFF
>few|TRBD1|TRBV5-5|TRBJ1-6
TGTGCCAGCAGCCGGAAAACAGGGGGGTTGAATAATTCACCCCTCCACTTT
CASSRKTGGLNNSPLHF